Listed below are T cell receptor beta chains from one sample, sequenced in a study of blood T cell repertoires in COVID-19. Only in-frame clones appear in the TCRdb table, and some are missing; sequencing was by immunoSEQ multiplex PCR. Seen here are around 220,000 clones, 65% to 85% observed once, and the top ten hold 10%. Specimen: peripheral blood. Every receptor here comes from a woman aged 80 or over with acute or convalescent COVID-19. Each CDR3 is given with its conserved first and last residue. The order of the fields is J gene, V gene, clone size, D gene, CDR3 DNA, CDR3 protein. D genes are given only for firm matches. Clone size is shown for a subset of rows, as once, few, many or a class of expanded clone.

TRBJ2-3	TRBV28	once	TRBD2	TGTGCCAGCAGTCTAGCGGGAGGGCCGGGAGATACGCAGTATTTT	CASSLAGGPGDTQYF
TRBJ1-2	TRBV7-2	once	TRBD1	TGTGCCAGCAGGTTCACAGGGGTAAACTATGGCTACACCTTC	CASRFTGVNYGYTF
TRBJ1-5	TRBV10-3	NA	TRBD1	TGTGCCATCAGGGGACAGGGCCGGGCTCAGCCCCAGCATTTT	CAIRGQGRAQPQHF
TRBJ2-7	TRBV6-1	NA	TRBD2	TGTGCCAGCAGTGAAGGGGCCCCGAGGCGGGGGGAGCAGTACTTC	CASSEGAPRRGEQYF
TRBJ1-1	TRBV19	NA	TRBD1	TGTGCCAGTAGGACGACAGGGGGCAACACTGAAGCTTTCTTT	CASRTTGGNTEAFF
TRBJ1-2	TRBV28	NA	NA	TGTGCCAGCAGTTGGGGGGGTGGCTACACCTTC	CASSWGGGYTF
TRBJ1-1	TRBV25-1	NA	NA	TGTGCCAGCAGGACCCCAGGGTCAGCTACTGAAGCTTTCTTT	CASRTPGSATEAFF
TRBJ2-1	TRBV5-1	NA	NA	TGCGCCAGCAGGCCGGAGGCAGACTTTAGCGATGAGCAGTTCTTC	CASRPEADFSDEQFF
TRBJ1-1	TRBV30	once	NA	TGTGCCTGGAGTGTACTGTCTGAAGCTTTCTTT	CAWSVLSEAFF
TRBJ2-7	TRBV2	few	NA	TGTGCCAGCAGTGAAGTCAGGGAGCAGTACTTC	CASSEVREQYF
TRBJ2-6	TRBV7-3	NA	TRBD1	TGTGCCAGCAGCTTAGGACAGGCCCGCTCTGGGGCCAACGTCCTGACTTTC	CASSLGQARSGANVLTF
TRBJ2-6	TRBV7-9	few	NA	TGTGCCAGCAGCTTAGGAGGTGCTCGGGGGGCAAGAGCCAACGTCCTGACTTTC	CASSLGGARGARANVLTF
TRBJ2-2	TRBV20-1	once	NA	TGCAGTGCTACTATTACCGGGGAGCTGTTTTTT	CSATITGELFF
TRBJ2-6	TRBV14	NA	NA	TGTGCCAGCAGCCACCTGGGGAGCTCTGGGGCCAACGTCCTGACTTTC	CASSHLGSSGANVLTF
TRBJ2-7	TRBV3-1/TRBV3-2	NA	NA	TGTGCCAGCAGCCAAGGACAGATCTCCTACGAGCAGTACTTC	CASSQGQISYEQYF